These 27 T cell receptor beta chains were all obtained from the same sample, sequenced in a study of blood T cell repertoires in COVID-19 (dated by TCRdb to the early 2020s). Receptor amplification or capture employed the immunoSEQ multiplex PCR assay. TCRdb took this table from immuneACCESS and kept in-frame rearrangements with V and J called. Such tables lack part of the clones; where checked against another copy, unresolved V genes explain under half of the gap, and the rest is unexplained. The sample contains about 210,000 clones, roughly 78% of them found a single time. The ten biggest clones cover more than 10% of the sample. The material sequenced was peripheral blood. These receptors were collected from a woman aged 40 to 50 with acute or convalescent COVID-19.

The rearrangement links TRBV7-2 to TRBJ2-1; 8 positions agree with TRBD1. Germline loops: CDR1 SGHTA, CDR2 FQGNSA. CDR3 length: 14 residues. V gave up 7 bases and J gave up 2 bases; unmatched junction bases: 4. CDR3 amino acids: CASTRQGTYNEQFF. CDR3 bases: TGTGCCAGCACCCGACAGGGGACCTACAATGAGCAGTTCTTC.

The chain combines TRBV11-2 with TRBJ2-1, with D perhaps matching TRBD1 (6 bases). V lost 1 base to trimming and J lost 6 bases, with 13 bases between them. CDR3 length equals 15 residues. The germline gives CDR1 SGHAT, CDR2 FQNNGV. The CDR3 DNA sequence: TGTGCCAGCAGCTTAGTAGTGACAGGAGGCAATGAGCAGTTCTTC. This sequence encodes CASSLVVTGGNEQFF.

This chain joins TRBV19 and TRBJ2-7; 7 nucleotides match TRBD1. Germline trimming cut 6 bases from V and 0 bases from J; bases unmatched to any gene: 8. The CDR3 has 15 amino acids. Germline V gives CDR1 LNHDA, CDR2 SQIVND (reference sequence). In DNA, the CDR3 is TGTGCCAGTAGCCCCTATTACAGGGGCTCCTACGAGCAGTACTTC. It specifies CASSPYYRGSYEQYF.

The J gene is TRBJ2-7, the V gene TRBV20-1; 9 bases fit TRBD2. Germline V lookup: CDR1 DFQATT, CDR2 SNEGSKA (reference sequence). The CDR3 is 16 residues long. Unmatched junction bases numbered 15, after V lost 3 bases and J lost 6 bases. The CDR3 nucleotides are TGCAGTGCTAGTGTCTGGAAAGCGGGGGGCATGTTCGAGCAGTACTTC. Translated: CSASVWKAGGMFEQYF.

The chain's CDR3 is CASSPGQGGYTF. The CDR3 nucleotides read TGTGCCAGCAGCCCCGGACAGGGAGGCTACACCTTC. The V call is TRBV3-1 (or the pseudogene TRBV3-2), the J call TRBJ1-2; 8 nucleotides align to TRBD1. This CDR3 has 12 amino acids. Looked up from germline, CDR1 is LGHDT and CDR2 is YNNKEL (reference sequence). V dropped 4 bases and J dropped 8; count of bases not matched to a gene: 3.

This clone was observed a single time. This rearrangement joins TRBV4-3 to TRBJ1-4; possibly TRBD1 for D (5 bases). With 4 bases removed from V and 0 bases from J, the gap between germline ends came to 12 bases. The germline gives CDR1 LGHNA, CDR2 YSLEER. This CDR3 contains 16 residues. CDR3 sequence: CASSPGTHATNEKLFF. CDR3 sequence (DNA): TGCGCCAGCAGCCCTGGGACTCATGCAACTAATGAAAAACTGTTTTTT.

The chain employs TRBV11-3 and TRBJ2-1, with 12 bases matching TRBD2. Germline V lookup: CDR1 SGHNT, CDR2 YENEEA. The CDR3 is 15 amino acids. V trimming: 2 bases; J trimming: 7 bases; junction bases outside the gene matches: 3. CDR3 protein: CASSLRLAGVNEQFF. The CDR3, as DNA: TGTGCCAGCAGCTTACGACTAGCGGGGGTGAATGAGCAGTTCTTC.

V is TRBV15 and J is TRBJ1-6, with 7 bases fitting TRBD1. The trim removed 3 bases at V and 8 bases at J, leaving 4 bases unmatched. Germline V gene sequence: CDR1 LNHNV, CDR2 YYDKDF (reference sequence). CDR3 length equals 14 residues. The CDR3 sequence: CATSRDTGDSPLHF. CDR3 bases: TGTGCCACCAGCAGGGATACAGGGGATTCACCCCTCCACTTT.

The chain carries TRBV7-2 and TRBJ2-2, with 7 bases that match TRBD2. Germline CDR1 is SGHTA and CDR2 is FQGNSA. Trimming at V came to 1 base and at J to 4 bases, leaving 3 bases not matched to a gene. The CDR3 is 15 residues long. The CDR3 is CASSLDGRFTGELFF. In nucleotides, the CDR3 is TGTGCCAGCAGCTTAGACGGGAGGTTCACCGGGGAGCTGTTTTTT.

This clone was seen only once. The V call is TRBV3-1 (or the pseudogene TRBV3-2), the J call TRBJ2-7; maybe TRBD2 (5 bases). There are 13 residues in the CDR3. V gave up 5 bases and J gave up 7 bases, with 15 bases separating them. CDR1 and CDR2 (germline): LGHDT, YNNKEL (reference sequence). The CDR3 here is CASSAGGREEQYF. The CDR3 DNA follows: TGTGCCAGCAGCGCAGGTGGCCGGGAAGAGCAGTACTTC.

The chain couples TRBV11-3 to TRBJ2-1; tentatively, D is TRBD1 (6 bases). Trimming removed 4 bases at V and 5 bases at J, with 12 bases between. This CDR3 has 14 amino acids. Per germline, CDR1 SGHNT and CDR2 YENEEA. In nucleotides, the CDR3 is TGTGCCAGCAGCTATAAACAGGGTAACAATGAGCAGTTCTTC. Translation: CASSYKQGNNEQFF.

J is TRBJ1-4 and V is TRBV27; 8 bases agree with TRBD1. V lost 5 bases and J lost 2; bases outside the gene matches: 1. CDR3 size: 14 residues. Germline V gene sequence: CDR1 MNHEY, CDR2 SMNVEV (reference sequence). The CDR3 protein is CASSPGGTNEKLFF. CDR3 in DNA: TGTGCCAGCAGTCCAGGGGGCACTAATGAAAAACTGTTTTTT.

The V and J genes are TRBV12-3 or TRBV12-4 and TRBJ2-7; a weak D match, TRBD2 (7 bases). The CDR3 extends over 13 amino acids. The V gene lost 3 bases and the J gene lost 6 bases, with 12 bases spanning the gap. CDR3 bases: TGTGCCAGCAGTTTGGCGGGGGCGCCCGAGCAGTACTTC. Its translation: CASSLAGAPEQYF.

The rearrangement uses TRBV3-1 (or the pseudogene TRBV3-2) and TRBJ1-6; no firm D call. The CDR3 has 15 amino acids. The V and J ends lost 4 bases and 5 bases respectively, with 12 bases between them. Germline CDR1 and CDR2: LGHDT and YNNKEL (reference sequence). CDR3 loop: CASSPWEADNSPLHF. DNA for the CDR3: TGTGCCAGCAGCCCCTGGGAGGCAGATAATTCACCCCTCCACTTT.

The DNA of the CDR3 is TGTGCCAGCAAGAGGGAGACCCAGTACTTC. This gives the protein CASKRETQYF. This chain uses TRBV21-1 with TRBJ2-5; TRBD2 was called by the table and not checked on the DNA. TRBV21-1 is a pseudogene segment. The CDR3 is 10 residues long.

The rearrangement joins TRBV10-3 to TRBJ2-4; 16 bases are shared with TRBD2. The germline V gene encodes CDR1 ENHRY and CDR2 SYGVKD. This CDR3 has 19 amino acids. The V and J ends lost 3 bases and 7 bases, in that order; junction bases with no gene match: 12. CDR3 region: CAISDVPGLAGGPSNIQYF. The CDR3 DNA is TGTGCCATCAGTGACGTCCCGGGACTAGCGGGAGGGCCTAGTAACATTCAGTACTTC.

The gene calls are TRBV4-3 and TRBJ2-7, with 9 bases matching TRBD2. The CDR3 runs to 15 residues. CDR1 LGHNA and CDR2 YSLEER come from the germline V gene. With 4 bases clipped from V and 2 bases from J, the junction kept 6 bases outside the gene matches. As DNA, the CDR3 is TGCGCCAGCAGCCGCGGGGCTAGCGGGACCTACGAGCAGTACTTC. Its protein product is CASSRGASGTYEQYF.

V is TRBV6-5 and J is TRBJ2-7, with TRBD2 identical over 12 bases. The CDR3 runs 14 residues. V lost 4 bases, J lost 7 bases, and 5 bases stayed unmatched. Germline assignment: CDR1 MNHEY and CDR2 SVGAGI. The CDR3 sequence is CASSSTSGGYEQYF. The CDR3 DNA reads TGTGCCAGCAGTTCGACTAGCGGGGGATATGAGCAGTACTTC.

This rearrangement joins TRBV15 to TRBJ2-1; 9 bases map to TRBD2. Germline V gene sequence: CDR1 LNHNV, CDR2 YYDKDF (reference sequence). The CDR3 loop spans 17 amino acids. V gave up 5 bases and J gave up 4 bases; unmatched junction bases: 12. The DNA for the CDR3 is TGTGCCACCAGCTCCCGCCCGGGGCGGGGGGGTTACAATGAGCAGTTCTTC. It translates to CATSSRPGRGGYNEQFF.

J is TRBJ2-5 and V is TRBV13; TRBD2 might be the D (6 bases). CDR1 is PRHDT and CDR2 is FYEKMQ in the germline V gene (reference sequence). The CDR3 runs 14 residues. Between the trimmed V and J ends, which lost 5 bases and 5 bases, there was a span of 15 bases. The CDR3 sequence is CASSATGVEETQYF. The CDR3 nucleotides are TGTGCCAGCAGCGCCACGGGGGTTGAGGAGACCCAGTACTTC.

J is TRBJ1-3 and V is TRBV28; TRBD1 agrees at 9 bases. V was clipped by 6 bases and J by 4 bases; unmatched bases: 13. This CDR3 contains 17 residues. Germline V gene sequence: CDR1 MDHEN, CDR2 SYDVKM. CDR3 region: CASRDRGGQGSGNTIYF. The CDR3, as DNA: TGTGCCAGCAGGGACCGTGGGGGACAGGGATCCGGAAACACCATATATTTT.

V gene TRBV7-2 combines with J gene TRBJ2-2, with 9 bases fitting TRBD2. V lost 4 bases, J lost 3 bases, and 9 bases stayed unmatched. The CDR3 is made up of 17 amino acids. Germline V gene sequence: CDR1 SGHTA, CDR2 FQGNSA. CDR3 loop: CASSWAPVAGDTGELFF. DNA for the CDR3: TGTGCCAGCAGCTGGGCCCCCGTAGCGGGAGACACCGGGGAGCTGTTTTTT.

The chain's CDR3 is CASSSRTSGVPGELFF. DNA for the CDR3: TGTGCCAGCAGCTCTCGGACTAGCGGGGTTCCCGGGGAGCTGTTTTTT. The chain is built from TRBV7-9 and TRBJ2-2; 12 bases match TRBD2. The junction had 6 bases not matched to a gene; V was cut back by 4 bases and J by 6 bases. CDR1 and CDR2 (germline): SEHNR, FQNEAQ (reference sequence). The CDR3 length is 16 residues.

In DNA form, the CDR3 reads TGTGCCAGCAGTGAACGGGGCAATCAGCCCCAGCATTTT. Protein sequence: CASSERGNQPQHF. The gene calls are TRBV6-1 and TRBJ1-5; D unclear. Germline CDR1 and CDR2: MNHNS and SASEGT. There are 13 residues in the CDR3. V gave up 2 bases and J gave up 2 bases, with 4 bases separating them.

There are many counts of this clone. V usage is TRBV29-1 and J usage is TRBJ1-1, with a weak D call TRBD1 (5 bases). Trimming cost V 4 bases and J 0 bases, with 9 bases left between them. Germline V gene lookup returns CDR1 SQVTM and CDR2 ANQGSEA. This CDR3 contains 13 residues. The CDR3 region has the DNA TGCAGCGTTGTGGGGGGGATGAACACTGAAGCTTTCTTT. Protein sequence: CSVVGGMNTEAFF.

The V call is TRBV2, the J call TRBJ1-2; the D gene is possibly TRBD1 (5 bases). V lost 10 bases to trimming and J lost 3 bases, with 15 bases between them. The CDR3 loop spans 13 amino acids. Germline V CDR1 and CDR2: SNHLY, FYNNEI. The chain's CDR3 is CATARGLDYGYTF. CDR3 DNA sequence: TGTGCCACAGCACGGGGGTTAGACTATGGCTACACCTTC.

The chain carries TRBV5-1 and TRBJ2-1; TRBD2 aligns across 10 bases. This CDR3 contains 16 residues. The germline V gene encodes CDR1 SGHRS and CDR2 YFSETQ. V dropped 0 bases and J dropped 9; count of bases not matched to a gene: 9. CDR3 amino acids: CASSLDSLAGTGEQFF. CDR3 DNA: TGCGCCAGCAGCTTGGATTCACTAGCGGGGACGGGTGAGCAGTTCTTC.